There are many counts of the clone carrying this T cell receptor (beta chain). The antigen is not known. The investigators amplified TCR beta CDR3 regions from RNA transcripts. The HTBI primer set served for first-round RT-PCR of the TCR CDR3. TCRdb passed the multiplex PCR reads through MiXCR, listing each CDR3 protein once. Of hundreds of thousands of distinct CDR3 sequences detected, roughly 13% appear once; the ten largest clones hold 9.2%. This specimen comes from a study of T cells in Graves' hyperthyroidism and ophthalmopathy. Turning to the study itself: Prior to any treatment, at the point of initial diagnosis, peripheral blood was collected. Study-wide findings and caveats: Ophthalmopathy and stable hyperthyroidism were told apart by a 13 V-J model. The majority of expanded thyroid clonotypes above 0.001 also appeared in blood.

Germline V gene sequence: CDR1 SGHTA, CDR2 FQGNSA. V gave up 6 bases and J gave up 4 bases, with 21 bases separating them. The CDR3 consists of 17 residues. Patients aged 18 to 65 with hyperthyroidism were newly diagnosed, with duration under 2 months. This rearrangement joins TRBV7-2 to TRBJ2-2; tentatively, D is TRBD2 (7 bases). The clonotype originates from a woman in her late teens or twenties with Graves' hyperthyroidism. Sample: blood. This CDR3 reads CASSFTIPGEGTGELFF. As DNA, the CDR3 is TGTGCCAGCAGTTTTACGATCCCAGGGGAGGGCACCGGGGAGCTGTTTTTT.